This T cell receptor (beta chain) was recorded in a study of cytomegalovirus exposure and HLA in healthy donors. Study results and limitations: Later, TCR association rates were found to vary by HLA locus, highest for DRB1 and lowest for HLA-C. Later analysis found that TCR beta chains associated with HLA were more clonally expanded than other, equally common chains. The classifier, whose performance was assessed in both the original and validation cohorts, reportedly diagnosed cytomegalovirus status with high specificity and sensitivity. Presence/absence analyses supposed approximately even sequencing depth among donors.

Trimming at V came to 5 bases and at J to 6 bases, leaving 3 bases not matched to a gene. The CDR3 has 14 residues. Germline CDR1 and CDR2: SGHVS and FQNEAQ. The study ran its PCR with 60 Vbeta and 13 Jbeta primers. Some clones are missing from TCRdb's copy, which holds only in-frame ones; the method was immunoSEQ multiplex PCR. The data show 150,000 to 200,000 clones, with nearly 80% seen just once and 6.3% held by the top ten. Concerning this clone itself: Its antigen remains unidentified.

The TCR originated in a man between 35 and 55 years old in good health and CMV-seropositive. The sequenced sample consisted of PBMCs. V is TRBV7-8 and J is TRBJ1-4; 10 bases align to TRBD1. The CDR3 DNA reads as TGTGCCAGCAGCATGGGACAGGGGCATGAAAAACTGTTTTTT. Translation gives CASSMGQGHEKLFF.